This T cell receptor (beta chain) was documented in a study of tumor-infiltrating lymphocytes in primary liver carcinoma. The wider study: The patients had histopathologically diagnosed primary liver carcinoma, and their disease was treated by surgical resection.

CDR1 is SGHAT and CDR2 is FQNNGV in the germline V gene. The CDR3 has 14 amino acids, counting both end residues. Unsorted whole blood supplied the blood RNA, and germline DNA was isolated too. A primer matching the constant region was used to make TCR beta cDNA from 500 to 600 ng of total RNA. Slightly modified ARM-PCR, run as three nested multiplex PCR rounds, produced the TCR beta libraries. Running ten to eleven cycles apiece, the first two PCR rounds relied on TRBV1-TRBV30 forward primers together with a C-beta reverse primer. TCRdb used MiXCR to reprocess the multiplex PCR reads, holding one entry per CDR3 protein. In the table there are approximately 330,000 distinct CDR3 sequences, about 61% of which are singletons. Concerning this clonotype itself: The CDR3 does not close with the conserved phenylalanine or tryptophan, likely indicating a read error. The DNA is omitted, as the CDR3 cannot be located on it reliably, and the CDR3 follows TCRdb's listing.

The V gene is TRBV11-2, the J gene TRBJ2-7; the D call in the table, TRBD1, was not verified against the DNA. The source material was peripheral blood. The clonotype originates from a man between 35 and 55 years old with primary liver carcinoma and hepatitis B virus infection. CDR3 sequence reads: CASSTRPGWGEHYL.